This T cell receptor beta chain stems from a study of cytomegalovirus exposure and HLA in healthy donors. Researchers ran the PCR with 60 Vbeta and 13 Jbeta primers. Clones were sequenced by immunoSEQ multiplex PCR, and TCRdb holds only the in-frame ones, with some missing. The sample lists 150,000 to 200,000 clones, 70% to 80% occurring once. Regarding the study as a whole: Investigators reported some 150 TCR beta chains as tied to cytomegalovirus.

Germline values: CDR1 SGHRS, CDR2 YFSETQ. V lost 4 bases and J lost 8; bases outside the gene matches: 12. The CDR3 runs 15 residues. Regarding this clone: Its antigen is not known.

This TCR derives from a woman aged 50 to 65 in good health and CMV-seronegative. The sample consisted of PBMCs. The chain recombines TRBV5-1 with TRBJ1-2; 9 bases fit TRBD1. This CDR3 is CASSLNRDRDGGYTF. CDR3 DNA sequence: TGCGCCAGCAGCCTAAACCGGGACAGGGACGGCGGCTACACCTTC. The full variable domain, completed using reference TRBV5-1 and TRBJ1-2, is KAGVTQTPRYLIKTRGQQVTLSCSPISGHRSVSWYQQTPGQGLQFLFEYFSETQRNKGNFPGRFSGRQFSNSRSEMNVSTLELGDSALYLCASSLNRDRDGGYTFGSGTRLTVV.